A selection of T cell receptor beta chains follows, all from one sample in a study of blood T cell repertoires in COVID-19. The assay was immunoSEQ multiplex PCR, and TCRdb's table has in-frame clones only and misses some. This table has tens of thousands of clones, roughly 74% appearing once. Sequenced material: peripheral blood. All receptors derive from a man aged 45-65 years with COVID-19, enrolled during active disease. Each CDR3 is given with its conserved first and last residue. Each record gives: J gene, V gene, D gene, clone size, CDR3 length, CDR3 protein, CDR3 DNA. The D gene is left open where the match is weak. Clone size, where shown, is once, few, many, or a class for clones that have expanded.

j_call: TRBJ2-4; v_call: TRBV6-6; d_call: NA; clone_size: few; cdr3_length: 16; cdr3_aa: CASSTGDLLAKNIQYF; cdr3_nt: TGTGCCAGCAGTACGGGTGACCTTCTAGCCAAAAACATTCAGTACTTC
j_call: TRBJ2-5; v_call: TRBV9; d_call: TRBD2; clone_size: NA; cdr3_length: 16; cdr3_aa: CASSEKAGGPWETQYF; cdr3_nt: TGTGCCAGCAGCGAAAAAGCGGGAGGGCCTTGGGAGACCCAGTACTTC
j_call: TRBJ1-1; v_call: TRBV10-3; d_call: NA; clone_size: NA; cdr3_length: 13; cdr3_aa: CAISDRGSGEAFF; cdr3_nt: TGTGCCATCAGTGACCGTGGGTCGGGGGAAGCTTTCTTT
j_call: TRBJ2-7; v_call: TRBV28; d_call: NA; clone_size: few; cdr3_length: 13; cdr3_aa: CASTKFRDTEQYF; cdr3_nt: TGTGCCAGCACCAAATTCCGGGACACTGAGCAGTACTTC
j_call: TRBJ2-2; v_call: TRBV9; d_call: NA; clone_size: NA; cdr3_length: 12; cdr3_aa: CASSVIAGELFF; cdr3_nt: TGTGCCAGCAGCGTAATCGCCGGGGAGCTGTTTTTT
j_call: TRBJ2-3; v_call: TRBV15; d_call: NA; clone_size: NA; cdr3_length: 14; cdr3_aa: CATSRDPAADTQYF; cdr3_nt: TGTGCCACCAGCAGAGATCCCGCGGCAGATACGCAGTATTTT
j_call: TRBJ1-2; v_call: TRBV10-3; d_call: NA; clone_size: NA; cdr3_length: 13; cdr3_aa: CAISEKGGYGYTF; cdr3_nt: TGTGCCATCAGTGAGAAAGGGGGCTATGGCTACACCTTC
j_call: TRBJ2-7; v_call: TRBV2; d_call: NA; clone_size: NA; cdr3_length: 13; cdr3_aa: CARGNGGPYEQYF; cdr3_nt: TGTGCCAGGGGGAACGGGGGTCCCTACGAGCAGTACTTC
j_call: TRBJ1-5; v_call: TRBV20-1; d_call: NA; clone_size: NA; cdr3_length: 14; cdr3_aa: CSASTVGIAQPQHF; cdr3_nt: TGCAGTGCTAGTACTGTCGGGATCGCTCAGCCCCAGCATTTT
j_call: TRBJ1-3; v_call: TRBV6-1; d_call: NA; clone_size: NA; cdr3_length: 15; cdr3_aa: CASSEATGSGNTIYF; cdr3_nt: TGTGCCAGCAGTGAAGCTACAGGCTCTGGAAACACCATATATTTT
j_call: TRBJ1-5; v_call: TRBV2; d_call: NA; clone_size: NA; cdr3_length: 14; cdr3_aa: CASREQGPQQPQHF; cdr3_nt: TGTGCCAGCAGGGAGCAGGGCCCTCAACAGCCCCAGCATTTT
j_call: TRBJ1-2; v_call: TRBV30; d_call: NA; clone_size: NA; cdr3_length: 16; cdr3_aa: CAWSLFGATAGYGYTF; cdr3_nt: TGTGCCTGGAGCCTATTCGGAGCTACCGCGGGGTATGGCTACACCTTC
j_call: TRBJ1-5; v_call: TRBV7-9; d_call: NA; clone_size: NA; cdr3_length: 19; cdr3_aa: CASSLGGRGIRESNQPQHF; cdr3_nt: TGTGCCAGCAGCTTAGGCGGACGAGGGATTCGAGAAAGCAATCAGCCCCAGCATTTT
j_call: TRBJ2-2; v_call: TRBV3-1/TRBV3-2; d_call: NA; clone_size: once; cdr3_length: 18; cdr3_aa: CASSQDQTGWGNTGELFF; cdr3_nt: TGTGCCAGCAGCCAAGACCAAACAGGGTGGGGTAACACCGGGGAGCTGTTTTTT
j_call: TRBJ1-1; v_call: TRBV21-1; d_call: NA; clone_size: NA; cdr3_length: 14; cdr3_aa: CASSKGYMNTEAFF; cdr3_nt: TGTGCCAGCAGCAAAGGGTACATGAACACTGAAGCTTTCTTT
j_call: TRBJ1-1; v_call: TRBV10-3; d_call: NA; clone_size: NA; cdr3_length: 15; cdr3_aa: CAISGGGGSNTEAFF; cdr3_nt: TGTGCCATCAGTGGGGGGGGTGGTTCCAACACTGAAGCTTTCTTT
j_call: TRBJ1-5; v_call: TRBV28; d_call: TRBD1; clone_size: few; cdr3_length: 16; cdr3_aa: CASNSGSGTGNQPQHF; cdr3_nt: TGTGCCAGCAACTCCGGCTCCGGGACAGGGAATCAGCCCCAGCATTTT
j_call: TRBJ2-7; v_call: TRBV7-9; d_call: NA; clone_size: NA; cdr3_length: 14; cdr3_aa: CASSPEWASYEQYF; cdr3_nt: TGTGCCAGCAGTCCCGAATGGGCCTCCTACGAGCAGTACTTC
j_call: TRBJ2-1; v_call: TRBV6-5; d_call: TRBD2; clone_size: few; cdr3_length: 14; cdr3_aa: CASSSMAGGNEQFF; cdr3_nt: TGTGCCAGCAGTTCTATGGCGGGAGGCAATGAGCAGTTCTTC
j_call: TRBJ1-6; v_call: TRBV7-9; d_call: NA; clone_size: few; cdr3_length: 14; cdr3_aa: CASSLANSGSPLHF; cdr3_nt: TGTGCCAGCAGCTTAGCAAATAGCGGTTCACCCCTCCACTTT
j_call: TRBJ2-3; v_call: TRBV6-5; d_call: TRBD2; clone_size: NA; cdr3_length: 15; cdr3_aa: CASSSAGGLSDTQYF; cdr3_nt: TGTGCCAGCAGTTCGGCGGGGGGGCTGTCAGATACGCAGTATTTT
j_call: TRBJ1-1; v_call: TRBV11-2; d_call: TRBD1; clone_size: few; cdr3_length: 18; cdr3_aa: CASSLGQGAGGMNTEAFF; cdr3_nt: TGTGCCAGCAGCTTAGGGCAGGGGGCTGGTGGGATGAACACTGAAGCTTTCTTT
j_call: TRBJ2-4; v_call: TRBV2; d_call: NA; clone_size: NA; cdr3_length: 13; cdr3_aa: CASSFRAKNIQYF; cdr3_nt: TGTGCCAGCAGCTTTCGAGCCAAAAACATTCAGTACTTC
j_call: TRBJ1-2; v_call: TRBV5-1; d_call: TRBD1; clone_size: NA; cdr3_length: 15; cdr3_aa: CASSLGQGFDYGYTF; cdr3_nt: TGCGCCAGCAGCTTGGGACAGGGATTTGACTATGGCTACACCTTC
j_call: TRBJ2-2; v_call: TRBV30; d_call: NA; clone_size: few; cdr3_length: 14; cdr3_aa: CAWSETGFAGELFF; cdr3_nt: TGTGCCTGGAGTGAAACAGGGTTCGCCGGGGAGCTGTTTTTT
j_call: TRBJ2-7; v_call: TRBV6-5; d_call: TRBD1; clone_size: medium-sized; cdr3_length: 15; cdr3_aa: CASLAGQGSSYEQYF; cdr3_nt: TGTGCCAGCCTTGCGGGACAGGGGAGCTCCTACGAGCAGTACTTC
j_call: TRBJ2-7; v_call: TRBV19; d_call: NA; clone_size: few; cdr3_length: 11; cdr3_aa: CASSTADEQYF; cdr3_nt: TGTGCCAGTAGTACAGCGGACGAGCAGTACTTC
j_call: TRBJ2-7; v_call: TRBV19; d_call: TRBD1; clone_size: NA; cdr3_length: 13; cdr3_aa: CASSDRGIGEQYF; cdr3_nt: TGTGCCAGTAGTGACAGGGGAATTGGCGAGCAGTACTTC
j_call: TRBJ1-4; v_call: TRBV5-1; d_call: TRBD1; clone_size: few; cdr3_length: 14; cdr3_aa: CASSLVGTDEKLFF; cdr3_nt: TGCGCCAGCAGCTTGGTGGGGACAGACGAAAAACTGTTTTTT
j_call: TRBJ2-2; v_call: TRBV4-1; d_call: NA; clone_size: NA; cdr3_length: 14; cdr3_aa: CASSQDHGGGELFF; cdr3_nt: TGCGCCAGCAGCCAAGACCACGGCGGCGGGGAGCTGTTTTTT
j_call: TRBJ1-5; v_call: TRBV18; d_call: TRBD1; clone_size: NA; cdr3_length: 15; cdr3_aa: CASSSGTGPNQPQHF; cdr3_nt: TGTGCCAGCTCATCAGGGACAGGCCCAAATCAGCCCCAGCATTTT
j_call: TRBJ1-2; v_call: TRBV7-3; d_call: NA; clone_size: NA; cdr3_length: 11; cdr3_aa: CASTGYYGYTF; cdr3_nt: TGTGCCAGCACAGGGTACTATGGCTACACCTTC
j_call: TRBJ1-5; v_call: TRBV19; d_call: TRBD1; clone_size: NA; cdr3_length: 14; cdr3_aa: CASRLGQGNQPQHF; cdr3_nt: TGTGCCAGTAGACTGGGACAGGGTAATCAGCCCCAGCATTTT
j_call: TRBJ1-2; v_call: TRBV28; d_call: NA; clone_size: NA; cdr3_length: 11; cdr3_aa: CATGQTYGYTF; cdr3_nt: TGTGCCACAGGACAGACCTATGGCTACACCTTC
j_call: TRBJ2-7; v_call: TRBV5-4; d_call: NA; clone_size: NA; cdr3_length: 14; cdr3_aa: CASSLDSLTYEQYF; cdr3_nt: TGTGCCAGCAGCTTGGATTCACTAACCTACGAGCAGTACTTC
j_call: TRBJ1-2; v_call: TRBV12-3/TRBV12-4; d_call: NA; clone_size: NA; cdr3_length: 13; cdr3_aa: CASSLGGNYGYTF; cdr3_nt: TGTGCCAGCAGTCTGGGAGGGAACTATGGCTACACCTTC
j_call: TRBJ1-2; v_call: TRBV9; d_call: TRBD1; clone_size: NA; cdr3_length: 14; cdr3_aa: CARSVGDRGGGYTF; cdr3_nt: TGTGCCCGCAGCGTCGGTGACAGGGGGGGAGGCTACACCTTC
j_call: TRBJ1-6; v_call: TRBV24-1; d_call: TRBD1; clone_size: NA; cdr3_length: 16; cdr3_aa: CATSDLGTDYNSPLHF; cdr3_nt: TGTGCCACCAGTGATTTAGGGACAGACTATAATTCACCCCTCCACTTT
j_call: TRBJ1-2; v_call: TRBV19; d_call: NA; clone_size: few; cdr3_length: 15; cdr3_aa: CASSIPRGLVNGYTF; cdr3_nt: TGTGCCAGTAGTATACCCAGGGGTTTGGTGAATGGCTACACCTTC
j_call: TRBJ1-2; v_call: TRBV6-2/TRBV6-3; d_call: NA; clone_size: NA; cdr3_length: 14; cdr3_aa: CASSYSGGGNGYTF; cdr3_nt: TGTGCCAGCAGTTACTCTGGGGGGGGAAATGGCTACACCTTC
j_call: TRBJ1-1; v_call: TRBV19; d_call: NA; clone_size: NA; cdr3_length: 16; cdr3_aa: CASKPLVGRGNTEAFF; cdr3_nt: TGTGCCAGCAAACCTCTGGTCGGGAGAGGAAACACTGAAGCTTTCTTT
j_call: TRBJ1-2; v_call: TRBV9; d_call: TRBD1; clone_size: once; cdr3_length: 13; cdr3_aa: CASSADRGYGYTF; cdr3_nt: TGTGCCAGCAGCGCGGACAGGGGCTATGGCTACACCTTC
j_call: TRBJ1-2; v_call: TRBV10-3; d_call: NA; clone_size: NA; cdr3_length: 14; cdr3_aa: CAISDSGTTYGYTF; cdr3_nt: TGTGCCATCAGTGATTCCGGGACAACCTATGGCTACACCTTC
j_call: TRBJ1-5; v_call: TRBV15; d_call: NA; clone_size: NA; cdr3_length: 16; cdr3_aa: CATSPQGRISNQPQHF; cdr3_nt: TGTGCCACCAGCCCACAGGGTAGGATTAGCAATCAGCCCCAGCATTTT
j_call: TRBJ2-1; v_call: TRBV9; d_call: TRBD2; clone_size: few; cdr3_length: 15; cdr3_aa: CASSLRGGPLNEQFF; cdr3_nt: TGTGCCAGCAGCCTCCGGGGGGGGCCCCTCAATGAGCAGTTCTTC
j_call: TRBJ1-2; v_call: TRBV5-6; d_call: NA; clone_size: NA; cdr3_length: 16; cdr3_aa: CASSLDGGLSNYGYTF; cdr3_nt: TGTGCCAGCAGCTTGGACGGCGGCCTTTCTAACTATGGCTACACCTTC
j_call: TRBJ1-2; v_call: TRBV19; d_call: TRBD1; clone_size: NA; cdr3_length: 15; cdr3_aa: CASSIQWDRPYGYTF; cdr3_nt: TGTGCCAGTAGTATTCAATGGGACAGACCCTATGGCTACACCTTC
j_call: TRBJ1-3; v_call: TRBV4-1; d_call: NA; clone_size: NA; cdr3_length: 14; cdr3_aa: CASRKSDRRNTIYF; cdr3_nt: TGCGCCAGCAGAAAATCCGACAGAAGAAACACCATATATTTT
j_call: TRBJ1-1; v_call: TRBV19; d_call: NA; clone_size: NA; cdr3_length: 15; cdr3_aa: CASSIGGRRNTEAFF; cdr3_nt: TGTGCCAGTAGTATAGGAGGGAGGAGGAACACTGAAGCTTTCTTT
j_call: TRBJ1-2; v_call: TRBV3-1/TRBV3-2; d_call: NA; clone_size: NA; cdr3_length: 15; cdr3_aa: CASSQDMATNYGYTF; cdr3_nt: TGTGCCAGCAGCCAAGATATGGCGACAAATTATGGCTACACCTTC
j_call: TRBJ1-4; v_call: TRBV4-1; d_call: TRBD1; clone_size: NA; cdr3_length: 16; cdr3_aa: CASSHIVWDREGKLFF; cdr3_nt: TGCGCCAGCAGCCATATCGTCTGGGACAGGGAGGGAAAACTGTTTTTT
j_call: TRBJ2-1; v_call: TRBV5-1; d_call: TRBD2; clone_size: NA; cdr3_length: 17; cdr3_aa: CASSLYPSGPTYNEQFF; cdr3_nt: TGCGCCAGCAGCTTGTACCCTAGCGGACCCACCTACAATGAGCAGTTCTTC
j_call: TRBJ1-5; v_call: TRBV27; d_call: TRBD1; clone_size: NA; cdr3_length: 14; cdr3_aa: CASSPGTGYQPQHF; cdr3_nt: TGTGCCAGCAGTCCTGGGACAGGGTATCAGCCCCAGCATTTT
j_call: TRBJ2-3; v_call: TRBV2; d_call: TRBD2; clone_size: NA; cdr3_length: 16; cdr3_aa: CASSRSRGVATDTQYF; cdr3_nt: TGTGCCAGCAGTCGTTCGCGGGGGGTCGCCACAGATACGCAGTATTTT
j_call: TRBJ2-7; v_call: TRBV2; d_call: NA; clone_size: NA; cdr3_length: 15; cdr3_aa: CASSDIRGRSYEQYF; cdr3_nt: TGTGCCAGCAGTGATATCCGGGGTAGAAGCTACGAGCAGTACTTC
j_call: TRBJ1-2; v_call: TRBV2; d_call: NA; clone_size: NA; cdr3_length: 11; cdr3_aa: CASSELDIGTF; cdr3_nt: TGTGCCAGCAGTGAATTAGATATCGGCACCTTC
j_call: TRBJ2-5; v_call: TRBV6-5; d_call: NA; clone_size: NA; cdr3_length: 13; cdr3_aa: CASRGTVQETQYF; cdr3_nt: TGTGCCAGCCGCGGGACAGTCCAAGAGACCCAGTACTTC